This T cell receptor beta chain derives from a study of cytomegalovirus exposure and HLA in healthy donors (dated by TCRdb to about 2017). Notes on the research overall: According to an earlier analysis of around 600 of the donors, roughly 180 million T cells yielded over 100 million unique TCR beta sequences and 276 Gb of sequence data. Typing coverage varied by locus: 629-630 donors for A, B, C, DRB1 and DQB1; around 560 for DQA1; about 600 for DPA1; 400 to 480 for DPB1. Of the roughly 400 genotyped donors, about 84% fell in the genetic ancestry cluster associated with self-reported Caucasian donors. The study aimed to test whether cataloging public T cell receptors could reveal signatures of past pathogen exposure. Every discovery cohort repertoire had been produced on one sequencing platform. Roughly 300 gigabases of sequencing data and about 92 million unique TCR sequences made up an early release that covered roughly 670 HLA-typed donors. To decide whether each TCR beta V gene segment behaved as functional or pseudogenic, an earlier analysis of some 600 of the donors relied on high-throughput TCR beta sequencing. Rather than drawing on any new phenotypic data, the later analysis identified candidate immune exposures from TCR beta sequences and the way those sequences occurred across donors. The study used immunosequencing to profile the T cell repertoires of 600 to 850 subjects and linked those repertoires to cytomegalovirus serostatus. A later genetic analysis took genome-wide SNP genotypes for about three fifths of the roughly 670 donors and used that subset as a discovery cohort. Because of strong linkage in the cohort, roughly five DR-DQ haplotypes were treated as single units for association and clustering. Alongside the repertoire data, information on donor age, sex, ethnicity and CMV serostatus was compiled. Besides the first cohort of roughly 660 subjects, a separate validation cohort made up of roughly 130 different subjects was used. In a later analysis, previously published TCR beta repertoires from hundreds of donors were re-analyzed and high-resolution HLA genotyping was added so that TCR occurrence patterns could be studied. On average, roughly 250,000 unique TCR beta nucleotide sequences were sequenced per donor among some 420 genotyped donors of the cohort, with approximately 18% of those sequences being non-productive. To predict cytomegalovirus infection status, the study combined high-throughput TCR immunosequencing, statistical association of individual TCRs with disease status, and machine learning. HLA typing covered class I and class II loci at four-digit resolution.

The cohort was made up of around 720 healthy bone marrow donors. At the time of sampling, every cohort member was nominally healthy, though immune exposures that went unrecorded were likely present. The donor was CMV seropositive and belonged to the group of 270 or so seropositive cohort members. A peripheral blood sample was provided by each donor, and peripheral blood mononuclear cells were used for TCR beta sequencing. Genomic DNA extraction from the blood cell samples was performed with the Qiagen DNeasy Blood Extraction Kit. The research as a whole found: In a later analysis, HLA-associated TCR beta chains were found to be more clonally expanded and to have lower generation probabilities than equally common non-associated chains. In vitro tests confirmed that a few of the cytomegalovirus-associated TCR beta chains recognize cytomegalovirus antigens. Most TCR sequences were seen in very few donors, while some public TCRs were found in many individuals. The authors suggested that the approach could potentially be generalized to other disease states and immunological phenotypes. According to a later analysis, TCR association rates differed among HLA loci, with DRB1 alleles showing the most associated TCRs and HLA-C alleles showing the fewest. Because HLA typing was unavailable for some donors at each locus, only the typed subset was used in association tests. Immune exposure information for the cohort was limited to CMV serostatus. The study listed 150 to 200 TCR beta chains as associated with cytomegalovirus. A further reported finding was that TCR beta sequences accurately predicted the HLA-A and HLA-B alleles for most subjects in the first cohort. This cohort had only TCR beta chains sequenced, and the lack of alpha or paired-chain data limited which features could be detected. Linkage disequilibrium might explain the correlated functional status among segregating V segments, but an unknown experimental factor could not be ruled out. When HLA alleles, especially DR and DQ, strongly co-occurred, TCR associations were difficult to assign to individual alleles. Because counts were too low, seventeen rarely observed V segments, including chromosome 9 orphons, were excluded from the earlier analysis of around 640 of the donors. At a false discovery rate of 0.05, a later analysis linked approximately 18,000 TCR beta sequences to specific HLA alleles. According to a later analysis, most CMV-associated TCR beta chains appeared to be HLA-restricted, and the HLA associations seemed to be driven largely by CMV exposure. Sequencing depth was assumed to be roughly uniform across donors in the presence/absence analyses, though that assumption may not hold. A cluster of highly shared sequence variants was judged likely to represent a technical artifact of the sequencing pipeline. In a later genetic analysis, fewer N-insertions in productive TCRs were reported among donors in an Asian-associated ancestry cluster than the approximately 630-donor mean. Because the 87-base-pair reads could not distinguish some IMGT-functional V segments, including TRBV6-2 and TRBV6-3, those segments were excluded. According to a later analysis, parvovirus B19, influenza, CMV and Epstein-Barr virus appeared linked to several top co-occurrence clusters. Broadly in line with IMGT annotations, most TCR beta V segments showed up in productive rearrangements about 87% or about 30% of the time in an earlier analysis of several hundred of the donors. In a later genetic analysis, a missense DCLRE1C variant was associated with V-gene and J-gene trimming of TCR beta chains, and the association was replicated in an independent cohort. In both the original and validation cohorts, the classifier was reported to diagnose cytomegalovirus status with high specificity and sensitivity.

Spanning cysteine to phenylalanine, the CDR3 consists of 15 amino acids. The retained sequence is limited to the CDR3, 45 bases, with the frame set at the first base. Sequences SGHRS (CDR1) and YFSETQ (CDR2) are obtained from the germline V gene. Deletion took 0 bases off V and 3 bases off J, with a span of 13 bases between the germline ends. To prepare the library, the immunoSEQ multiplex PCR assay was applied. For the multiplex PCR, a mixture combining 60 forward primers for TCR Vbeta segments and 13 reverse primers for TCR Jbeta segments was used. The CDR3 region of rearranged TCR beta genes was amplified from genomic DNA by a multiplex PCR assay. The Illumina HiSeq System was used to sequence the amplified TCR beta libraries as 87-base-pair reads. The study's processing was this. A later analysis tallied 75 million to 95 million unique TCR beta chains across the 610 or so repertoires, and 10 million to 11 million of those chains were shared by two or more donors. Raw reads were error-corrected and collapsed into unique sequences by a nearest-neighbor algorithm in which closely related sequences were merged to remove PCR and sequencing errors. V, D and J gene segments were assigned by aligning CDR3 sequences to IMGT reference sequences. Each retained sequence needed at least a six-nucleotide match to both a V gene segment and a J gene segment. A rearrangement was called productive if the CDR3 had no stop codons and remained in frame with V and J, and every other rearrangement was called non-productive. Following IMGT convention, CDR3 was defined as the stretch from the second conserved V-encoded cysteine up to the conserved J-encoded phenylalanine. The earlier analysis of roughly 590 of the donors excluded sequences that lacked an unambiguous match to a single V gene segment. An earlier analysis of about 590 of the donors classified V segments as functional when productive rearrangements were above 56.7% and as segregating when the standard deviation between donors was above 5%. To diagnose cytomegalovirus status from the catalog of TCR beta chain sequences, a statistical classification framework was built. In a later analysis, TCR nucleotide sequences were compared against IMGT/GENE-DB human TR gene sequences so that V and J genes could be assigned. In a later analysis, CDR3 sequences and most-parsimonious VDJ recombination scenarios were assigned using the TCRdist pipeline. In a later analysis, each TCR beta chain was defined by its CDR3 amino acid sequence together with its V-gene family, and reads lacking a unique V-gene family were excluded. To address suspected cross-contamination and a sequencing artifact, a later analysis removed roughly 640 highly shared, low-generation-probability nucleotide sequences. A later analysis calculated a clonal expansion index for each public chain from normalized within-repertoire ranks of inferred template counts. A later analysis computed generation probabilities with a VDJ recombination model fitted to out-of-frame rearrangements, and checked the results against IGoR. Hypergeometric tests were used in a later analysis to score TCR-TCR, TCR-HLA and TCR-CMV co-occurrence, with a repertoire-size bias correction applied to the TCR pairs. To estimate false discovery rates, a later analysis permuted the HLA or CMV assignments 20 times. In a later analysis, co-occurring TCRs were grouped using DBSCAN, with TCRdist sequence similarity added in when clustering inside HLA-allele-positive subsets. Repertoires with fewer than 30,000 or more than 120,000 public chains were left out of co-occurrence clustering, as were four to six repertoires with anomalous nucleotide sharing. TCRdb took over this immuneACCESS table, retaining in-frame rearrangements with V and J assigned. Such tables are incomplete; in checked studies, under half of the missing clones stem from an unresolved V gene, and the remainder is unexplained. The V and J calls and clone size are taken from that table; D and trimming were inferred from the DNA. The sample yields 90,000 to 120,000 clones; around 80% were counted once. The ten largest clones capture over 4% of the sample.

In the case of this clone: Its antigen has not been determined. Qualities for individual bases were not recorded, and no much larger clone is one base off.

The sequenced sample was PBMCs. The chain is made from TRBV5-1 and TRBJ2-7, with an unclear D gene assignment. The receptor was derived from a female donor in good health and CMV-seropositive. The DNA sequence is TGCGCCAGCAGCTTGGTGCCGGGTGAGGTCTACGAGCAGTACTTC. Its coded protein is CASSLVPGEVYEQYF.